These 9 T cell receptor beta chains came from one sample sequenced in a study of graft-versus-host responses after intestinal transplantation. TCRdb keeps only in-frame clones here, not all; method: immunoSEQ multiplex PCR. The sample shows roughly 100,000 clones, roughly 93% of them seen only once. No cognate antigen is known for these TCRs. Sequences were derived from unstimulated CD8+ T cells sorted from spleen or lymph node cells, sampled before intestinal transplant. The source is a human donor who received an intestinal transplant.

The chain combines TRBV7-8 with TRBJ2-1; D gene uncertain. The CDR3 sequence is 16 residues long. Germline V CDR1 and CDR2: SGHVS, FQNEAQ. V was pared by 3 bases and J by 7 bases, with 19 bases between. The CDR3: CASSFPLEVYRNEQFF. CDR3 bases: TGTGCCAGCAGCTTCCCCCTAGAGGTTTATCGTAATGAGCAGTTCTTC. Complete variable domain (other parts from reference TRBV7-8 and TRBJ2-1): GAGVSQSPRYKVAKRGQDVALRCDPISGHVSLFWYQQALGQGPEFLTYFQNEAQLDKSGLPSDRFFAERPEGSVSTLKIQRTQQEDSAVYLCASSFPLEVYRNEQFFGPGTRLTVL.

The V and J genes are TRBV2 and TRBJ2-5; 12 bases are a match to TRBD2. Germline values: CDR1 SNHLY, CDR2 FYNNEI. CDR3 length: 16 residues. V dropped 4 bases and J dropped 5; count of bases not matched to a gene: 8. The CDR3 spells CASSVLAGGSGETQYF. CDR3 DNA sequence: TGTGCCAGCAGTGTACTAGCGGGGGGTTCCGGTGAGACCCAGTACTTC.

The chain joins TRBV2 to TRBJ1-2; D may be TRBD1 (6 bases). Germline assignment: CDR1 SNHLY and CDR2 FYNNEI. V dropped 0 bases and J dropped 8 bases, with 10 bases sitting between them. This CDR3 spans 13 amino acids. The CDR3 bases are TGTGCCAGCAGTGAAGCATCAGGGGTCGGCTACACCTTC. This codes for CASSEASGVGYTF.

The V gene is TRBV9, the J gene TRBJ2-2, with 9 bases matching TRBD2. The CDR3 has 17 residues. The germline V gene has CDR1 SGDLS and CDR2 YYNGEE. J lost 0 bases, V lost 4 bases, and 7 bases had no gene match. DNA for the CDR3: TGTGCCAGCAGCTCCCCGCGGGAGGGGCCGAACACCGGGGAGCTGTTTTTT. It specifies CASSSPREGPNTGELFF.

The chain joins TRBV4-1 to TRBJ2-3, with 9 bases that match TRBD2. The germline CDR1 and CDR2 sequences are MGHRA and YSYEKL. Trimming cost V 0 bases and J 5 bases; bases outside gene matches: 3. The CDR3 loop spans 15 amino acids. The CDR3 loop reads CASSQETSGVDTQYF. For the CDR3, the DNA is TGCGCCAGCAGCCAAGAGACTAGCGGAGTAGATACGCAGTATTTT.

This clone was found a few times. This chain connects TRBV4-1 to TRBJ2-1; 8 bases agree with TRBD2. The CDR3 spans 15 residues. Germline CDR1 is MGHRA and CDR2 is YSYEKL. With V trimmed by 4 bases and J by 6 bases, 8 bases remained unmatched. The CDR3 here is CASSPASGGFNEQFF. CDR3 DNA: TGCGCCAGCAGCCCTGCGTCGGGGGGGTTCAATGAGCAGTTCTTC.

V gene TRBV10-1 combines with J gene TRBJ2-2, with a weak D call TRBD2 (5 bases). The CDR3 totals 13 residues. V dropped 2 bases and J dropped 7 bases, with 8 bases sitting between them. Per the germline V gene, CDR1 is WNHNN and CDR2 is SYGVQD (reference sequence). CDR3 sequence (DNA): TGCGCCAGCAGTGAGCCGGGAATCGGGGAGCTGTTTTTT. Residues: CASSEPGIGELFF.

The chain couples TRBV5-1 to TRBJ2-2, with 10 bases that match TRBD2. CDR3 length: 17 amino acids. V dropped 0 bases and J dropped 1; count of bases not matched to a gene: 3. Per germline, CDR1 SGHRS and CDR2 YFSETQ. The CDR3 protein is CASSLDSSGGNTGELFF. The CDR3 DNA reads TGCGCCAGCAGCTTGGATTCTAGCGGGGGGAACACCGGGGAGCTGTTTTTT.

The genes are TRBV5-4 and TRBJ2-5; possibly TRBD2 for D (6 bases). Germline V lookup: CDR1 SGHNT, CDR2 YYREEE (reference sequence). The CDR3 is 15 residues long. Trimming shortened V by 4 bases and J by 5 bases, and 18 bases separated the two germline ends. The CDR3 region has the DNA TGTGCCAGCAGCCCCGGTCGTGTGGAGGGGGAGACCCAGTACTTC. Translating it yields CASSPGRVEGETQYF. The variable domain in full, completed from reference TRBV5-4 and TRBJ2-5, reads ETGVTQSPTHLIKTRGQQVTLRCSSQSGHNTVSWYQQALGQGPQFIFQYYREEENGRGNFPPRFSGLQFPNYSSELNVNALELDDSALYLCASSPGRVEGETQYFGPGTRLLVL.